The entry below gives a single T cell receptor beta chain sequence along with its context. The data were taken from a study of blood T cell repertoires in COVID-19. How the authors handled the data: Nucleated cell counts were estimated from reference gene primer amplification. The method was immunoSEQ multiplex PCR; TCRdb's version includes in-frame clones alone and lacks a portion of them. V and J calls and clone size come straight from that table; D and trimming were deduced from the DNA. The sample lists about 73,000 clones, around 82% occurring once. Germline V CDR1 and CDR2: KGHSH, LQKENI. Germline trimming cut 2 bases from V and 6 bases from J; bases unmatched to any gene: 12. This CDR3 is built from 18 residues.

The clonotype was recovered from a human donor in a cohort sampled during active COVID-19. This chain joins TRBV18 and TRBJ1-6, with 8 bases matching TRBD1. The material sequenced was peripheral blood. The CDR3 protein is CASSPREATGGGNSPLHF. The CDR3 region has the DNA TGTGCCAGCTCACCAAGGGAGGCTACAGGGGGTGGTAATTCACCCCTCCACTTT.